This entry lists 11 T cell receptor beta chains sequenced from one sample in a study of cytomegalovirus exposure and HLA in healthy donors. Produced via immunoSEQ multiplex PCR; TCRdb's table is partial and in-frame only. The profile shows about 98,000 clones, about 90% of them singletons. Sequencing was carried out using PBMCs. The receptors were sampled from a man between 18 and 29 years old in good health and CMV-seropositive.

This clone has just a few counts. This chain connects TRBV4-3 to TRBJ1-2; the match to TRBD1 covers 11 bases. Unmatched junction bases numbered 1, after V lost 1 base and J lost 6 bases. The germline V gene encodes CDR1 LGHNA and CDR2 YSLEER. The CDR3 is 14 amino acids. The CDR3 nucleotides are TGCGCCAGCAGCCAAGTGGACAGGGGGCATGGCTACACCTTC. Translating gives CASSQVDRGHGYTF.

This chain links TRBV15 with TRBJ2-3, with 11 bases matching TRBD2. V lost 2 bases to trimming and J lost 5 bases; unmatched junction nucleotides: 12. In germline, CDR1 is LNHNV, CDR2 YYDKDF (reference sequence). CDR3 length equals 18 residues. The CDR3 sequence: CATSRPHSGGADGDTQYF. The DNA for the CDR3 is TGTGCCACCAGCAGACCTCATAGCGGGGGGGCCGATGGAGATACGCAGTATTTT. Complete variable domain (other parts from reference TRBV15 and TRBJ2-3): DAMVIQNPRYQVTQFGKPVTLSCSQTLNHNVMYWYQQKSSQAPKLLFHYYDKDFNNEADTPDNFQSRRPNTSFCFLDIRSPGLGDTAMYLCATSRPHSGGADGDTQYFGPGTRLTVL.

The V call is TRBV5-6, the J call TRBJ2-1, with a tentative D call TRBD1 (5 bases). Germline CDR1 SGHDT, CDR2 YYEEEE. Deletions cut 1 base from V and 5 bases from J, with 13 bases between. The CDR3 spans 15 residues. CDR3 nucleotide sequence: TGTGCCAGCAGCTTGTATTTTGGGGCGAACAATGAGCAGTTCTTC. Its translation is CASSLYFGANNEQFF. The full variable domain, with the rest looked up from reference TRBV5-6 and TRBJ2-1, is DAGVTQSPTHLIKTRGQQVTLRCSPKSGHDTVSWYQQALGQGPQFIFQYYEEEERQRGNFPDRFSGHQFPNYSSELNVNALLLGDSALYLCASSLYFGANNEQFFGPGTRLTVL.

This chain links TRBV6-6 with TRBJ1-4; the D is unclear. Germline loops: CDR1 MNHNY, CDR2 SVGAGI (reference sequence). V gave up 6 bases and J gave up 5 bases, with 10 bases separating them. The CDR3 consists of 13 residues. This CDR3 is CASSQRSNEKLFF. CDR3 DNA: TGTGCCAGCAGCCAACGGTCGAATGAAAAACTGTTTTTT.

The chain uses TRBV18 and TRBJ2-5; 12 bases align to TRBD2. CDR3 length equals 17 residues. The V and J ends lost 2 bases and 5 bases, in that order; junction bases with no gene match: 9. Germline V CDR1 and CDR2: KGHSH, LQKENI. The CDR3 region has the DNA TGTGCCAGCTCACCAGGTGCTAGCGGGAGGGTAACGGAGACCCAGTACTTC. This codes for CASSPGASGRVTETQYF.

The chain links TRBV7-9 to TRBJ2-2; no definite D call. The V gene's germline CDR1 is SEHNR and CDR2 FQNEAQ (reference sequence). Trimming took 2 bases from V and 3 from J, leaving 4 bases between them. This CDR3 region has 13 residues. The CDR3 sequence is CASSLLYTGELFF. CDR3 sequence (DNA): TGTGCCAGCAGCTTACTTTACACCGGGGAGCTGTTTTTT.

The chain has TRBV4-1 and TRBJ1-2; the match to TRBD1 covers 9 bases. The junction had 9 bases not matched to a gene; V was cut back by 3 bases and J by 4 bases. Germline values: CDR1 MGHRA, CDR2 YSYEKL. The CDR3 is 16 amino acids. CDR3: CASSQAGTGSFYGYTF. The CDR3 DNA follows: TGCGCCAGCAGCCAGGCCGGGACAGGGTCCTTCTATGGCTACACCTTC.

CDR3 in amino acids: CASSHQTGGSGNEQFF. The CDR3 nucleotides read TGTGCCAGCAGCCACCAGACAGGGGGCTCCGGCAATGAGCAGTTCTTC. The rearrangement uses TRBV4-2 and TRBJ2-1; 10 nucleotides line up with TRBD1. V was clipped by 3 bases and J by 6 bases; unmatched bases: 8. Germline values: CDR1 LGHNA, CDR2 YNFKEQ. CDR3 length equals 16 residues.

The chain links TRBV19 to TRBJ2-1, with TRBD2 identical over 7 bases. CDR1 is LNHDA, CDR2 SQIVND, per germline (reference sequence). The CDR3 spans 15 residues. Trimming at V came to 5 bases and at J to 6 bases, leaving 10 bases not matched to a gene. The CDR3 region is CASSEAGAVGNEQFF. CDR3 in DNA: TGTGCCAGTAGTGAGGCGGGAGCGGTGGGCAATGAGCAGTTCTTC.

The rearrangement links TRBV7-2 to TRBJ2-4; 13 bases line up with TRBD2. Per the germline V gene, CDR1 is SGHTA and CDR2 is FQGNSA. Trimming at V came to 5 bases and at J to 2 bases, leaving 3 bases not matched to a gene. The CDR3 is made up of 16 amino acids. The CDR3 protein is CASSATSGGTKNIQYF. The DNA of the CDR3 is TGTGCCAGCAGCGCGACTAGCGGGGGGACCAAAAACATTCAGTACTTC.

The genes are TRBV5-1 and TRBJ2-6, with a tentative D call TRBD1 (6 bases). Trimming left V 1 base short and J 0 bases short, with 11 bases between. This CDR3 region has 17 residues. CDR1 and CDR2 from the germline V gene are SGHRS and YFSETQ. CDR3 region: CASSLTGQSSGANVLTF. As DNA, the CDR3 is TGCGCCAGCAGCTTGACAGGGCAAAGCTCTGGGGCCAACGTCCTGACTTTC.